The entry below describes one T cell receptor beta chain. A second PCR of 7 to 11 cycles used a sample-barcoded 5' primer and a J-beta primer mix. TCRdb re-derived calls from the 5' RACE reads in MiXCR, one entry per CDR3 protein. The sample gives hundreds of thousands of distinct CDR3 sequences, 56% of which show up once; roughly 24% is in the top ten. The data derive from a study of blood T cells in healthy people across ages. With 7 bases removed from V and 5 bases from J, the gap between germline ends came to 11 bases. Germline V lookup: CDR1 MNHEY, CDR2 SMNVEV (reference sequence). This CDR3 region has 13 residues.

Sequenced material: blood. V usage is TRBV27 and J usage is TRBJ1-4, with unresolved D. The clonotype comes from a man aged 35-49 years in good health. The CDR3 DNA is TGTGCCAGCACCACGGGGTGGAATGAAAAACTGTTTTTT. The encoded protein is CASTTGWNEKLFF.